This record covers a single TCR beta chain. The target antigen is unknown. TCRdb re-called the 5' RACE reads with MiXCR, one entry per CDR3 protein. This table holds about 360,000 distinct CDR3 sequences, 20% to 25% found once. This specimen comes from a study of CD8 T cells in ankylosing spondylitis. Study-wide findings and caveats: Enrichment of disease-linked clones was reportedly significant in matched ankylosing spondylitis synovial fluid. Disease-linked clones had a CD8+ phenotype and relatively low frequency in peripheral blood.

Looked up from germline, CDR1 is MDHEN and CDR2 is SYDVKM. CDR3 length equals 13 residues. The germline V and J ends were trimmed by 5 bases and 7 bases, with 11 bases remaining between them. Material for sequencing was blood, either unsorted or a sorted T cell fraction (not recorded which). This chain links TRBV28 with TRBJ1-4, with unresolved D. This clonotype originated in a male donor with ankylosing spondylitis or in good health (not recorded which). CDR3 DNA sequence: TGTGCCAGCAGTCCCACAGACGGTGAAAAACTGTTTTTT. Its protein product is CASSPTDGEKLFF. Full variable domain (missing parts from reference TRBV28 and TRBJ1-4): DVKVTQSSRYLVKRTGEKVFLECVQDMDHENMFWYRQDPGLGLRLIYFSYDVKMKEKGDIPEGYSVSREKKERFSLILESASTNQTSMYLCASSPTDGEKLFFGSGTQLSVL.